The clone carrying this T cell receptor beta chain was detected ten times or more. The antigen is undetermined. TCRdb redid the calling of the 5' RACE reads with MiXCR, one entry per CDR3 protein. The sample shows 250,000 to 350,000 distinct CDR3 sequences, nearly 9.5% of them seen only once. The CDR3 totals 11 residues. The V gene's germline CDR1 is SQVTM and CDR2 ANQGSEA. V was shortened by 5 bases and J by 4 bases, with 9 bases between the two germline ends. This record comes from a study of identical twins. Study results and limitations: Out-of-frame alpha sequences shared between twins exhibited an excess of low generation probability.

Separately, the same data were catalogued under a study of yellow fever vaccine responses in identical twins.

J is TRBJ2-7 and V is TRBV29-1; either TRBD1 or TRBD2 may supply D (5 bases each). Sample: CD8+ T cells sorted from blood. This sequence originates from a woman between 18 and 29 years old in good health. Here the CDR3 DNA reads TGCAGCGTTCTCGAGGGGTACGAGCAGTACTTC. This sequence encodes CSVLEGYEQYF.